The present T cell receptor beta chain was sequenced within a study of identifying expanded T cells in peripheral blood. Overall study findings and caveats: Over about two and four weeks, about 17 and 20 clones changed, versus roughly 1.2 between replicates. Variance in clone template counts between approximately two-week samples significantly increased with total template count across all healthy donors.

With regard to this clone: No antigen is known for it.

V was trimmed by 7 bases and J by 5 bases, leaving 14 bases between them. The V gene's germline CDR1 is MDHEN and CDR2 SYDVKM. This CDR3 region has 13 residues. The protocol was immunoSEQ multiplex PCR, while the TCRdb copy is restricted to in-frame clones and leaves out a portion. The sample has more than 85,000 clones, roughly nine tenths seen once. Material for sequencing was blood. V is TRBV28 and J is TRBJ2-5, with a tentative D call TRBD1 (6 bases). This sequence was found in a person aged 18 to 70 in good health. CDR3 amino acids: CASTPGHGETQYF. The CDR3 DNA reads TGTGCCAGCACCCCGGGACATGGGGAGACCCAGTACTTC.